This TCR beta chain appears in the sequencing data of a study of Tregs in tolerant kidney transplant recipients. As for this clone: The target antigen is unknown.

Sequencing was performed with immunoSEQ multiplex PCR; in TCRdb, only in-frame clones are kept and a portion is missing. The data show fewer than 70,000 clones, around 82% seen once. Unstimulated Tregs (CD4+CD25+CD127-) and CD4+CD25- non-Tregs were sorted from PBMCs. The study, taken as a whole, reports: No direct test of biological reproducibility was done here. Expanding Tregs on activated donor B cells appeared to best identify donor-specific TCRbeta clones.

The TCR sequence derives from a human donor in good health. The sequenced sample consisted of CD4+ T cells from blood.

The CDR3 nucleotides read TGTGCCAGCAGCTATCAGGGAACAGATACGCAGTATTTT. Protein: CASSYQGTDTQYF. This rearrangement joins TRBV7-3 to TRBJ2-3; a weak D match, TRBD1 (5 bases). Germline CDR1 SGHTA, CDR2 FQGTGA. The ends were cut back, 4 bases at V and 3 bases at J, with 8 bases in the middle. The CDR3 runs to 13 residues.